This entry lists 9 T cell receptor beta chains sequenced from one sample in a study of OX40 agonist ivuxolimab in advanced cancers. Sequencing was performed with immunoSEQ multiplex PCR; in TCRdb, only in-frame clones are kept and a portion is missing. The table lists 30,000 or so clones, 70% to 85% of them singletons. The starting material was CD4+ or CD8+ T cells sorted from blood, obtained in a trial of the OX40 agonist ivuxolimab. The origin of the receptors is an adult with an advanced solid tumor such as melanoma, head and neck, liver or kidney cancer.

The V call is TRBV27, the J call TRBJ2-1; 13 nucleotides line up with TRBD2. CDR1 MNHEY and CDR2 SMNVEV come from the germline V gene (reference sequence). The CDR3 consists of 12 residues. V trimming: 9 bases; J trimming: 11 bases; junction bases outside the gene matches: 4. The CDR3 loop reads CASRLAGGKQFF. CDR3 DNA sequence: TGTGCCAGTAGACTAGCGGGAGGTAAGCAGTTCTTC.

This chain joins TRBV7-9 and TRBJ2-7, with D possibly being TRBD2 (5 bases). The CDR3 totals 16 residues. The germline V gene has CDR1 SEHNR and CDR2 FQNEAQ (reference sequence). V lost 2 bases and J 2 bases, leaving 16 bases between the germline ends. CDR3 residues: CASSLWAGGTTYEQYF. The CDR3 DNA reads as TGTGCCAGCAGCTTATGGGCGGGCGGTACTACCTACGAGCAGTACTTC.

V and J are TRBV5-8 and TRBJ2-3, with no clear D. The ends were cut back, 4 bases at V and 6 bases at J, with 12 bases in the middle. The germline gives CDR1 SGHTS, CDR2 YDEGEE. This CDR3 contains 13 residues. Here the CDR3 DNA reads TGTGCCAGCAGCACGGTGTCTTGGGATACGCAGTATTTT. As protein: CASSTVSWDTQYF. Supplemented by reference TRBV5-8 and TRBJ2-3, the full variable domain reads EAGVTQSPTHLIKTRGQQATLRCSPISGHTSVYWYQQALGLGLQFLLWYDEGEERNRGNFPPRFSGRQFPNYSSELNVNALELEDSALYLCASSTVSWDTQYFGPGTRLTVL.

The chain couples TRBV7-2 to TRBJ2-5; D is uncertain. Germline V gene data show CDR1 as SGHTA and CDR2 as FQGNSA. Between the trimmed V and J ends, which lost 2 bases and 0 bases, there was a span of 10 bases. The CDR3 covers 15 residues. CDR3 coding DNA: TGTGCCAGCAGCTTAATAGGCAGCTACCAAGAGACCCAGTACTTC. Translated, it gives CASSLIGSYQETQYF.

The V and J genes are TRBV5-6 and TRBJ1-3; no reliable D call. V shed 3 bases and J shed 0 bases, with 10 bases lying between them. The CDR3 is 15 residues long. Per the germline V gene, CDR1 is SGHDT and CDR2 is YYEEEE. The CDR3 spells CASSSPPSSGNTIYF. The CDR3 nucleotides are TGTGCCAGCAGCTCCCCCCCCAGCTCTGGAAACACCATATATTTT. The variable domain in full, completed from reference TRBV5-6 and TRBJ1-3, reads DAGVTQSPTHLIKTRGQQVTLRCSPKSGHDTVSWYQQALGQGPQFIFQYYEEEERQRGNFPDRFSGHQFPNYSSELNVNALLLGDSALYLCASSSPPSSGNTIYFGEGSWLTVV.

This clone occurred a few times. This chain uses TRBV7-8 with TRBJ2-1; D assignment may be TRBD1 or TRBD2 (5 bases each). The CDR3 totals 15 residues. The V end was cut by 1 base, the J end by 8 bases, with 15 bases between. CDR1 SGHVS and CDR2 FQNEAQ come from the germline V gene. The CDR3 loop is CASSLEGTRGDEQFF. The CDR3 coding sequence is TGTGCCAGCAGCTTAGAGGGAACTAGAGGGGATGAGCAGTTCTTC.

The chain uses TRBV6-5 and TRBJ1-2; D call uncertain. V lost 3 bases and J lost 2, with 10 bases in between. Germline CDR1 is MNHEY and CDR2 is SVGAGI. The CDR3 covers 14 residues. CDR3 region: CASSYTEANYGYTF. CDR3 DNA sequence: TGTGCCAGCAGTTATACCGAGGCGAACTATGGCTACACCTTC.

The chain links TRBV6-5 to TRBJ1-4, with TRBD1 identical over 7 bases. The CDR3 runs to 13 residues. V lost 4 bases to trimming and J lost 10 bases; unmatched junction nucleotides: 6. Germline V gene data show CDR1 as MNHEY and CDR2 as SVGAGI. The CDR3 nucleotides read TGTGCCAGCAGTTGGAGACAGGGTAGAAAACTGTTTTTT. Residues: CASSWRQGRKLFF.

In its sample, this clone was seen a few times. The chain joins TRBV6-1 to TRBJ2-4, with D unresolved. The CDR3 contains 14 residues. Trimming stripped 2 bases from V and 3 bases from J, with 8 bases between. Germline CDR1 is MNHNS and CDR2 is SASEGT. The CDR3 is CASSETPVKNIQYF. CDR3 nucleotide sequence: TGTGCCAGCAGTGAAACCCCCGTCAAAAACATTCAGTACTTC.